A selection of T cell receptor beta chains follows, all from one sample in a study of Ad26.COV2.S vaccination and SARS-CoV-2 variants. Only in-frame clones appear in the TCRdb table, and some are missing; sequencing was by immunoSEQ multiplex PCR. The data contain more than 300,000 clones, about 86% of them singletons. The material was peripheral blood, obtained in a trial of Ad26.COV2.S vaccine versus placebo. The receptors derive from a person aged 18-65 years who received the Ad26.COV2.S COVID-19 vaccine or a placebo. Each CDR3 is given with its conserved first and last residue. The D gene is left open where the match is weak. For some rows the clone size is stated as once, few or many, or as a class when expanded; others skip it.

j_gene	d_gene	abundance	v_gene	CDR3aa	CDR3nt
TRBJ1-4	-	-	TRBV19	CASRIRDLNEKLFF	TGTGCCAGTAGGATCCGGGACCTTAATGAAAAACTGTTTTTT
TRBJ2-3	-	-	TRBV30	CAWSVLSTDTQYF	TGTGCCTGGAGTGTTCTTAGCACAGATACGCAGTATTTT
TRBJ1-4	TRBD1	-	TRBV10-3	CAIGPGQGNEKLFF	TGTGCCATCGGTCCGGGACAGGGGAATGAAAAACTGTTTTTT
TRBJ1-5	TRBD1	few	TRBV27	CASRRTGVGNQPQHF	TGTGCCAGCAGAAGGACAGGGGTGGGCAATCAGCCCCAGCATTTT
TRBJ1-3	-	-	TRBV7-6	CASSLAASGAASGNTIYF	TGTGCCAGCAGCTTAGCAGCGTCGGGGGCAGCCTCTGGAAACACCATATATTTT
TRBJ1-2	TRBD1	-	TRBV19	CASSEGQPYGYTF	TGTGCCAGTAGCGAGGGACAGCCCTATGGCTACACCTTC
TRBJ1-3	-	few	TRBV10-3	CAIKDSGNTIYF	TGTGCCATCAAGGACTCTGGAAACACCATATATTTT
TRBJ1-2	-	few	TRBV9	CASTIGAVPLYGYTF	TGTGCCAGCACCATAGGGGCAGTGCCACTCTATGGCTACACCTTC
TRBJ1-2	-	-	TRBV6-1	CASSEARLGGGGYTF	TGTGCCAGCAGTGAAGCGCGGTTAGGAGGGGGAGGCTACACCTTC
TRBJ2-7	TRBD1	-	TRBV5-1	CASSLGGQGAEEQYF	TGCGCCAGCAGCTTGGGGGGACAGGGGGCGGAAGAGCAGTACTTC
TRBJ1-2	-	-	TRBV6-5	CASSYSGYGYTF	TGTGCCAGCAGTTACTCAGGGTATGGCTACACCTTC
TRBJ1-1	-	-	TRBV6-5	CASSYALGTEAFF	TGTGCCAGCAGTTACGCCCTGGGGACTGAAGCTTTCTTT
TRBJ2-2	-	-	TRBV6-5	CASSYSAVSGLGELFF	TGTGCCAGCAGTTACTCGGCGGTTTCGGGCCTCGGGGAGCTGTTTTTT
TRBJ1-1	-	-	TRBV6-2/TRBV6-3	CASSSIQGHRYTEAFF	TGTGCCAGCAGCTCCATTCAGGGACATCGGTACACTGAAGCTTTCTTT
TRBJ1-5	TRBD1	-	TRBV9	CASSLTGFEGQPQHF	TGTGCCAGCAGCTTGACAGGGTTTGAGGGTCAGCCCCAGCATTTT
TRBJ1-6	TRBD1	-	TRBV5-1	CASSIGQGIGSPLHF	TGCGCCAGCAGCATTGGACAGGGGATTGGATCACCCCTCCACTTT
TRBJ1-6	TRBD1	-	TRBV6-6	CASSYSGQTNSPLHF	TGTGCCAGCAGTTATTCGGGACAGACTAATTCACCCCTCCACTTT
TRBJ2-7	TRBD1	-	TRBV29-1	CSVELPDRGNEQYF	TGCAGCGTTGAACTTCCGGACAGGGGGAACGAGCAGTACTTC
TRBJ2-3	TRBD2	-	TRBV19	CASSPPQRGDGDTQYF	TGTGCCAGTAGTCCCCCTCAGCGGGGGGATGGAGATACGCAGTATTTT
TRBJ1-2	-	-	TRBV9	CASKREPSQNYGYTF	TGTGCCAGCAAAAGGGAACCATCCCAGAACTATGGCTACACCTTC
TRBJ1-4	TRBD1	few	TRBV5-1	CASSSVVAGTGGEKLFF	TGCGCCAGCAGCTCAGTGGTGGCCGGGACAGGGGGTGAAAAACTGTTTTTT
TRBJ2-5	-	-	TRBV11-2	CASSQSETQYF	TGTGCCAGCAGCCAGTCCGAGACCCAGTACTTC
TRBJ2-7	TRBD2	-	TRBV5-4	CASSRRGGFYEQYF	TGTGCCAGTTCGCGGCGGGGGGGTTTCTACGAGCAGTACTTC
TRBJ2-1	TRBD2	-	TRBV5-1	CASSLVAGEGYNEQFF	TGCGCCAGCAGCTTAGTAGCGGGGGAGGGGTACAATGAGCAGTTCTTC
TRBJ1-2	-	-	TRBV7-9	CASSLGVSPTGYTF	TGTGCCAGCAGCTTAGGGGTGTCACCCACTGGCTACACCTTC
TRBJ2-3	TRBD2	-	TRBV7-2	CASSLTLAGSTDTQYF	TGTGCCAGCAGCTTAACTCTAGCGGGGAGCACAGATACGCAGTATTTT